The 2 T cell receptor beta chains below come from one sample, sequenced in a study of response to subunit inactivated influenza vaccine. TCRdb reanalysed the RT-PCR reads using MiXCR and keeps one entry per CDR3 protein. The data show roughly 500,000 distinct CDR3 sequences, with 15% to 20% seen just once and roughly 3% held by the top ten. Material: CD4+ T cells sorted from PBMCs, obtained roughly 24 months after vaccination. These receptors all stem from a man aged 50-75 years who received an inactivated influenza vaccine.

This rearrangement joins TRBV30 to TRBJ2-5; 7 positions agree with TRBD1. Germline CDR1 GTSNPN, CDR2 SVGIG (reference sequence). Losses at the gene ends were 5 bases for V and 5 bases for J; bases not matched to a gene: 5. The CDR3 is 12 residues long. This CDR3 is CAWDTGEETQYF. The CDR3, as DNA: TGTGCCTGGGATACAGGGGAGGAGACCCAGTACTTC.

This clonotype showed up many times. The gene calls are TRBV7-9 and TRBJ2-6; weak D call: TRBD1 (5 bases). This CDR3 is built from 15 residues. The germline gives CDR1 SEHNR, CDR2 FQNEAQ (reference sequence). V dropped 2 bases and J dropped 4 bases, with 9 bases sitting between them. The CDR3 DNA sequence: TGTGCCAGCAGCTTACAGGGCGCCGGGGCCAACGTCCTGACTTTC. Translation gives CASSLQGAGANVLTF.